The entry below describes one T cell receptor beta chain. Its antigen remains unidentified. This entry is derived from a study of OX40 agonist ivuxolimab in advanced cancers. On the study more broadly: Patients assigned to dose escalation were diagnosed with hepatocellular carcinoma, melanoma, renal cell or head and neck cancer. In three patients, partial responses were observed, one with hepatocellular carcinoma and two with cutaneous melanoma.

Sequencing was performed with immunoSEQ multiplex PCR; in TCRdb, only in-frame clones are kept and a portion is missing. The sample shows about 100,000 clones, roughly 93% of them seen only once. Looked up from germline, CDR1 is SGDLS and CDR2 is YYNGEE. V lost 0 bases and J 2 bases, leaving 4 bases between the germline ends. The CDR3 has 13 amino acids. General study results and limits: On average, CD8+ T cells showed a greater number of expanded clones than CD4+.

The sample was CD4+ or CD8+ T cells sorted from blood, taken in a trial of the OX40 agonist ivuxolimab. The sequence was collected from an adult with an advanced solid tumor such as melanoma, head and neck, liver or kidney cancer. The chain combines TRBV9 with TRBJ2-3, with D unclear. Written as DNA, the CDR3 is TGTGCCAGCAGCGTAGACCCCACAGATACGCAGTATTTT. Its protein product is CASSVDPTDTQYF.